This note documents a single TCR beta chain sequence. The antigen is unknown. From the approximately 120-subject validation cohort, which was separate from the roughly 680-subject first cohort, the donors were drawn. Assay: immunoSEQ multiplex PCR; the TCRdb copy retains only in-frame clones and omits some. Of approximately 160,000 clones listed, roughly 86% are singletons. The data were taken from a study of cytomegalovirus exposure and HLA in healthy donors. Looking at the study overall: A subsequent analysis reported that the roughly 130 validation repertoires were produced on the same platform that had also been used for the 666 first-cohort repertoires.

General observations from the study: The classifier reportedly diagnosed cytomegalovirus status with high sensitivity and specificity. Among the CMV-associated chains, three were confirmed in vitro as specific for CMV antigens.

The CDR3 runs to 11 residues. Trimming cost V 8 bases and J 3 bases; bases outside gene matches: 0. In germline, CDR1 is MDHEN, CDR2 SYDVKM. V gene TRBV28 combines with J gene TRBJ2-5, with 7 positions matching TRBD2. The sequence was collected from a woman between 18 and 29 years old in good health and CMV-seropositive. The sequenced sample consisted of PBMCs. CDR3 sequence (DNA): TGTGCCAGCGGGAGGGAAGAGACCCAGTACTTC. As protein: CASGREETQYF. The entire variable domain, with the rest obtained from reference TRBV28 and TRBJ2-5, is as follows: DVKVTQSSRYLVKRTGEKVFLECVQDMDHENMFWYRQDPGLGLRLIYFSYDVKMKEKGDIPEGYSVSREKKERFSLILESASTNQTSMYLCASGREETQYFGPGTRLLVL.